Listed here is a single T cell receptor (beta chain). Its antigen is still unknown. This CDR3 contains 17 residues. The V gene lost 5 bases and the J gene lost 1 base, with 16 bases spanning the gap. The germline gives CDR1 SGHRS, CDR2 YFSETQ. The sample is drawn from a study of cytomegalovirus exposure and HLA in healthy donors. Whole-study findings and limits: Analysis was performed later, and it showed HLA-associated TCR beta chains to be more clonally expanded than equally common others.

PCR employed 60 Vbeta and 13 Jbeta primers. Assay used: immunoSEQ multiplex PCR; TCRdb lists only in-frame clones, some missing. Of just under 80,000 clones in the sample, roughly 80% are singletons; the top ten hold 4% to 4.5%. The TCR originated in a man aged 40-50 years in good health and CMV-seronegative. This chain connects TRBV5-1 to TRBJ2-6, with a possible D match to TRBD1 (6 bases). Sequenced material: PBMCs. The CDR3 sequence: CASSLRDNPSGANVLTF. DNA for the CDR3: TGCGCCAGCAGTCTCCGGGACAACCCGTCTGGGGCCAACGTCCTGACTTTC.